One T cell receptor beta chain is described in this entry. Germline trimming cut 2 bases from V and 1 base from J; bases unmatched to any gene: 0. CDR3 length equals 14 residues. CDR1 is KGHSH and CDR2 is LQKENI in the germline V gene. The data stem from a study of blood T cell repertoires in COVID-19. Study in general: T cells, B-cell-depleted T cells, or PBMCs supplied cDNA or gDNA.

TCRdb's copy holds only in-frame clones and misses some; the assay was immunoSEQ multiplex PCR. Among some 150,000 clones listed, more than 80% were seen once. This chain joins TRBV18 and TRBJ2-5; TRBD2 matches at 8 bases. Sequencing was performed on peripheral blood. This receptor was taken from a man between 50 and 59 years old with acute or convalescent COVID-19. The chain's CDR3 is CASSPGTSQETQYF. Written as DNA, the CDR3 is TGTGCCAGCTCACCAGGGACTAGCCAAGAGACCCAGTACTTC.